This T cell receptor beta chain comes out of a study of T-cell reconstitution after alpha-beta-depleted transplantation in children. Points from the study as a whole: Where some patients showed high TCRbeta diversity at day 60, it came from recipient T cells and thymic progenitors that had survived. T cells produced anew were the main source of T-cell counts and diversity one year after transplant. Alpha-beta T cells about two months after transplant reportedly derived from several hundred expanded graft clones.

This clonotype came up many times. Its antigen is currently unknown. Germline values: CDR1 SEHNR, CDR2 FQNEAQ (reference sequence). Germline trimming cut 5 bases from V and 3 bases from J; bases unmatched to any gene: 4. This CDR3 contains 14 residues. Unique molecular identifiers were incorporated into the prepared TCRbeta library. In TCRdb, the PCR reads were re-called with MiXCR into one record per CDR3 protein. This table has over 150,000 distinct CDR3 sequences, around 10% appearing once. The sample in question was PBMCs, obtained before TCRalphabeta/CD19-depleted stem cell transplant. The receptor's source is a boy aged 2 to 9 with acute myeloid leukemia, due to receive a stem cell transplant. The rearrangement uses TRBV7-9 and TRBJ2-5; 9 nucleotides align to TRBD1. The CDR3 coding sequence is TGTGCCAGCAGCACTTGGGACAGGGAAGAGACCCAGTACTTC. Translating gives CASSTWDREETQYF.